This is a list of T cell receptor beta chains from one sample in a study of blood T cells in healthy people across ages. Via MiXCR, TCRdb re-called the 5' RACE reads, giving one row per CDR3 protein. Here the sample spans roughly 800,000 distinct CDR3 sequences, roughly 25% being singletons. Another study also made use of these data, one on T cells of mothers and their children.

The sequenced sample consisted of blood. These receptors all stem from a boy younger than 18 in good health. Both conserved end residues are part of each CDR3. A D gene is named only where the DNA matches it firmly. Not every row has a clone size; where given, it reads once, few, many or a size class.

J: TRBJ2-3; size: NA; D: NA; V: TRBV7-3; DNA: TGTGCCAGCAGCCCCGGACAGCGATCCACAGATACGCAGTATTTT; CDR3: CASSPGQRSTDTQYF
J: TRBJ2-5; size: few; D: NA; V: TRBV10-3; DNA: TGTGCCATCAGTGCGGGGCAGTCCCTTCAAGAGACCCAGTACTTC; CDR3: CAISAGQSLQETQYF
J: TRBJ2-1; size: NA; D: NA; V: TRBV9; DNA: TGTGCCAGCAGCGTAGGCGCCGGTCGTCTTTACAATGAGCAGTTCTTC; CDR3: CASSVGAGRLYNEQFF
J: TRBJ1-3; size: NA; D: TRBD1; V: TRBV20-1; DNA: TGCAGTGCCACCGACAGGGCGACGGGAAACACCATATATTTT; CDR3: CSATDRATGNTIYF
J: TRBJ1-3; size: NA; D: NA; V: TRBV18; DNA: TGTGCCAGCTCACCACCGGGAGGGCTCTCTGGAAACACCATATATTTT; CDR3: CASSPPGGLSGNTIYF
J: TRBJ2-5; size: NA; D: NA; V: TRBV28; DNA: TGTGCCAGCAGTTCGCGACAGACGCAAGAGACCCAGTACTTC; CDR3: CASSSRQTQETQYF
J: TRBJ2-5; size: NA; D: NA; V: TRBV12-3/TRBV12-4; DNA: TGTGCCAGCAGTTTATCTGGTGGGGCCAGGGCGTGGGAGACCCAGTACTTC; CDR3: CASSLSGGARAWETQYF
J: TRBJ2-7; size: many; D: TRBD2; V: TRBV30; DNA: TGTGCCTGGAACCCAGCGGGGGGGTACGAGCAGTACTTC; CDR3: CAWNPAGGYEQYF
J: TRBJ2-1; size: NA; D: NA; V: TRBV10-3; DNA: TGTGCCACACAGGTCCGGGGCGGGGATGAGCAGTTCTTC; CDR3: CATQVRGGDEQFF
J: TRBJ1-1; size: NA; D: NA; V: TRBV12-3/TRBV12-4; DNA: TGTGCCAGCACCTTTGGTCATCCGGATGAAGCTTTCTTT; CDR3: CASTFGHPDEAFF
J: TRBJ2-5; size: NA; D: NA; V: TRBV5-6; DNA: TGTGCCAGCAGCCTGTTGGCCCAAGAGGCCCAGTACTTC; CDR3: CASSLLAQEAQYF
J: TRBJ2-1; size: few; D: NA; V: TRBV14; DNA: TGTGCCAGCAGCCTTCCTCCGGGGAATGAGCAGTTCTTC; CDR3: CASSLPPGNEQFF
J: TRBJ2-7; size: NA; D: TRBD1; V: TRBV20-1; DNA: TGCAGTGCCGGGACAGGGGCAGGATCCTACGAGCAGTACTTC; CDR3: CSAGTGAGSYEQYF
J: TRBJ1-5; size: few; D: NA; V: TRBV6-5; DNA: TGTGCCAGCAGCCGAGGCGCCCTCAATCAGCCCCAGCATTTT; CDR3: CASSRGALNQPQHF
J: TRBJ1-5; size: few; D: NA; V: TRBV5-1; DNA: TGCGCCAGCAGCTTGGAACAGGAAAATCAGCCCCAGCATTTT; CDR3: CASSLEQENQPQHF
J: TRBJ2-5; size: NA; D: NA; V: TRBV5-1; DNA: TGCGCCAGCAGCTTGCGCTGGGGACAAGAGACCCAGTACTTC; CDR3: CASSLRWGQETQYF
J: TRBJ1-1; size: few; D: NA; V: TRBV29-1; DNA: TGCAGCGTTGAAGGGGGAGTGGGTGAAGCTTTCTTT; CDR3: CSVEGGVGEAFF
J: TRBJ2-7; size: NA; D: NA; V: TRBV27; DNA: TGTGCCAGCAGTTCCGTTCTTCGGGCACCAGGCCCCTACGAGCAGTACTTC; CDR3: CASSSVLRAPGPYEQYF
J: TRBJ2-5; size: NA; D: TRBD2; V: TRBV12-5; DNA: TGTGCTAGTGGTTTGCCGGCTAGCGGGGGTGAGACCCAGTACTTC; CDR3: CASGLPASGGETQYF
J: TRBJ2-7; size: few; D: NA; V: TRBV2; DNA: TGTGCCAGCAGTGAAATCATAGGGGGCGAGCAGTACTTC; CDR3: CASSEIIGGEQYF
J: TRBJ2-5; size: NA; D: NA; V: TRBV7-9; DNA: TGTGCCAGCAGCCCAGCGAGGGGGATCCAAGAGACCCAGTACTTC; CDR3: CASSPARGIQETQYF
J: TRBJ2-7; size: NA; D: NA; V: TRBV6-5; DNA: TGTGCCAGCACCTACGGCTACGGGAGATACGAGCAGTACTTC; CDR3: CASTYGYGRYEQYF
J: TRBJ2-1; size: NA; D: NA; V: TRBV12-3/TRBV12-4; DNA: TGTGCCAGCAGTCACGATACGAGGGAGCAGTTCTTC; CDR3: CASSHDTREQFF
J: TRBJ2-7; size: few; D: TRBD1; V: TRBV7-6; DNA: TGTGCCAGCAGCTTAATCGGACAGGGGGTTTACGAGCAGTACTTC; CDR3: CASSLIGQGVYEQYF
J: TRBJ1-4; size: many; D: NA; V: TRBV4-2; DNA: TGTGCCAGCAGCCAAGTCCTGGACCGCGCGGAAAAACTGTTTTTT; CDR3: CASSQVLDRAEKLFF
J: TRBJ2-2; size: few; D: TRBD1; V: TRBV12-3/TRBV12-4; DNA: TGTGCCAGCAGACGGGGACAGGGAGTAACCGGGGAGCTGTTTTTT; CDR3: CASRRGQGVTGELFF
J: TRBJ2-5; size: NA; D: TRBD2; V: TRBV4-2; DNA: TGTGCCAGCAGCCAGCGGGGGTCTCAAGAGACCCAATACTTC; CDR3: CASSQRGSQETQYF
J: TRBJ1-2; size: few; D: TRBD1; V: TRBV7-3; DNA: TGTGCCAGCAGCAACAGCAGACAGGGGGATGGCTACACCTTC; CDR3: CASSNSRQGDGYTF
J: TRBJ1-1; size: NA; D: TRBD1; V: TRBV7-9; DNA: TGTGCCAGCAGCTTTCCAGGGGGCGGGAACACTGAAGCTTTCTTT; CDR3: CASSFPGGGNTEAFF
J: TRBJ2-3; size: few; D: TRBD2; V: TRBV7-2; DNA: TGTGCCAGCAGAACTTGGACTAGCGGGGGAAACACAGATACGCAGTATTTT; CDR3: CASRTWTSGGNTDTQYF
J: TRBJ1-1; size: NA; D: NA; V: TRBV12-3/TRBV12-4; DNA: TGTGCCAGCAGTTCACTGTCGAACACTGAAGCTTTCTTT; CDR3: CASSSLSNTEAFF
J: TRBJ1-1; size: NA; D: NA; V: TRBV20-1; DNA: TGCAGTGCGGGAACCCAGAACACTGAAGCTTTCTTT; CDR3: CSAGTQNTEAFF
J: TRBJ2-7; size: few; D: NA; V: TRBV7-2; DNA: TGTGCCAGCAGCCAAGCCGGGACGCAATACGAGCAGTACTTC; CDR3: CASSQAGTQYEQYF
J: TRBJ2-5; size: once; D: NA; V: TRBV9; DNA: TGTGCCAGCAGCGTAGCAGATACAGGGGAGGGGGAGCAGTACTTC; CDR3: CASSVADTGEGEQYF
J: TRBJ1-3; size: NA; D: NA; V: TRBV29-1; DNA: TGCAGCGTTCTTGTCACCTCTGGAAACACCATATATTTT; CDR3: CSVLVTSGNTIYF
J: TRBJ1-1; size: few; D: NA; V: TRBV20-1; DNA: TGCAGTGGAGACGGGGAAGGTGAAGCTTTCTTT; CDR3: CSGDGEGEAFF
J: TRBJ2-5; size: NA; D: NA; V: TRBV11-2; DNA: TGTGCCAGCAGCTCCCCACGCGCGAGGCAAGAGACCCAGTACTTC; CDR3: CASSSPRARQETQYF
J: TRBJ1-4; size: many; D: NA; V: TRBV3-1; DNA: TGTGCCAGCAGCCCGACTTTAACGGGAGAAAAACTGTTTTTT; CDR3: CASSPTLTGEKLFF
J: TRBJ2-7; size: NA; D: NA; V: TRBV7-2; DNA: TGTGCCAGCAGCCTGAGGCAGTTAGCGCCGAGCTCCTACGAGCAGTACTTC; CDR3: CASSLRQLAPSSYEQYF
J: TRBJ2-7; size: NA; D: TRBD1; V: TRBV3-1; DNA: TGTGCCAGCAGCCAAAGGACAGGGAACCACGAGCAGTACTTC; CDR3: CASSQRTGNHEQYF